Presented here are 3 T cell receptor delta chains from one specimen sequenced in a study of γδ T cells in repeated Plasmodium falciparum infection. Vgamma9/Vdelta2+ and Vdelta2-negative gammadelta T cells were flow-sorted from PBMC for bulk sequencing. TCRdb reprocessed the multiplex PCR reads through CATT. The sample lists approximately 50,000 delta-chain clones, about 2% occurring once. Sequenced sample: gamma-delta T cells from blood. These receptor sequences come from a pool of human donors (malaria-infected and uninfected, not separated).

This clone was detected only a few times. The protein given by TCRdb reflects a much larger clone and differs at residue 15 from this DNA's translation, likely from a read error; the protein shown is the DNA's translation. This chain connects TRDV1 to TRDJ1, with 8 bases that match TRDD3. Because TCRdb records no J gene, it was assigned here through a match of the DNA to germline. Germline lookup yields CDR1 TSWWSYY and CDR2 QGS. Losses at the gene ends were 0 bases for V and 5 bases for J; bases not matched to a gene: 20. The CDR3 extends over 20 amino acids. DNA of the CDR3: TGTGCTCTTGGGGAACTAGAGGTGCGTAGGGGATACAGGAGGGAAGATAAACTCATCTTT. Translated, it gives CALGELEVRRGYRREDKLIF.

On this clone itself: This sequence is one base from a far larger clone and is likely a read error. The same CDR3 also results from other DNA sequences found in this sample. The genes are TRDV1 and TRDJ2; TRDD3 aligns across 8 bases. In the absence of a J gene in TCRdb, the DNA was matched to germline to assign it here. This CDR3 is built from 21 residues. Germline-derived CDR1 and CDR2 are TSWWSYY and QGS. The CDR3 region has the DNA TGTGCCCTTGGGGAAGGTCCCTACTGGGGGCCCCGCACCACCTTGACAGCACAACTCTTCTTT. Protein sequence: CALGEGPYWGPRTTLTAQLFF.

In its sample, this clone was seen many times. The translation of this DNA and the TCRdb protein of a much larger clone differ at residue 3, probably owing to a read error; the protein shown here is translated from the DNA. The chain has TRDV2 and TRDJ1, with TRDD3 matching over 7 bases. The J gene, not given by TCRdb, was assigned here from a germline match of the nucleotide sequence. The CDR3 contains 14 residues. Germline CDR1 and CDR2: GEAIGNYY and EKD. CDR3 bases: TGTGCCCGTGAGCCTATGGGGGAATTAGATAAACTCATCTTT. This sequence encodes CAREPMGELDKLIF.